Listed here are 17 T cell receptor beta chains from one sample, sequenced in a study of cytomegalovirus exposure and HLA in healthy donors. The table came from immunoSEQ multiplex PCR; TCRdb's copy has only in-frame clones and leaves some out. The sample carries under 300,000 clones, around 88% recorded once. The sequenced sample was PBMCs. The receptors shown here come from a young woman in good health and CMV-seropositive.

This clone was counted a single time. V and J are TRBV7-2 and TRBJ2-2, with a weak D call TRBD1 (5 bases). Germline V gene sequence: CDR1 SGHTA, CDR2 FQGNSA. Trimming stripped 2 bases from V and 4 bases from J, with 8 bases between. There are 14 residues in the CDR3. CDR3 protein: CASSLNRGTGELFF. The CDR3 coding sequence is TGTGCCAGCAGCTTAAATAGGGGCACCGGGGAGCTGTTTTTT.

V and J are TRBV4-1 and TRBJ2-1; 8 positions match TRBD2. CDR1 is MGHRA, CDR2 YSYEKL, per germline. The CDR3 length is 15 residues. The V gene end was trimmed by 2 bases and the J gene end by 8 bases; junction bases not matched to a gene: 8. CDR3 DNA sequence: TGCGCCAGCAGCCAACTAGCGGGCGTGGTAGATGAGCAGTTCTTC. This codes for CASSQLAGVVDEQFF.

The chain combines TRBV2 with TRBJ2-5, with 15 bases lining up with TRBD2. Germline V lookup: CDR1 SNHLY, CDR2 FYNNEI. The junction had 3 bases not matched to a gene; V was cut back by 9 bases and J by 1 base. There are 15 residues in the CDR3. The chain's CDR3 is CASGLAGGIQETQYF. The DNA for the CDR3 is TGTGCCAGTGGACTAGCGGGGGGGATCCAAGAGACCCAGTACTTC.

The V and J genes are TRBV6-5 and TRBJ1-2, with a tentative D call TRBD1 (5 bases). Germline CDR1 MNHEY, CDR2 SVGAGI. V lost 4 bases to trimming and J lost 3 bases, with 18 bases between them. The CDR3 has 16 amino acids. Here the CDR3 DNA reads TGTGCCAGCAGTTCAGACGGGGCAGGGAGGGACTATGGCTACACCTTC. Its translation is CASSSDGAGRDYGYTF.

The chain uses TRBV7-2 and TRBJ2-5, with 7 bases aligning to TRBD1. J gave up 7 bases and V 3 bases, and 17 bases lay outside the gene matches. Germline-derived CDR1 and CDR2 are SGHTA and FQGNSA. This CDR3 has 17 residues. The DNA of the CDR3 is TGTGCCAGCAGCTTTATGACAGGGTCGGGACAACGGGGGACCCAGTACTTC. It codes for CASSFMTGSGQRGTQYF.

The V and J genes are TRBV6-1 and TRBJ1-2; unclear D gene. The germline V and J ends were trimmed by 7 bases and 7 bases, with 13 bases remaining between them. The length of the CDR3 is 12 residues. Germline CDR1 is MNHNS and CDR2 is SASEGT. CDR3 nucleotides: TGTGCCAGCACCTCATCCGGAGGTGGCTACACCTTC. It yields the protein CASTSSGGGYTF.

The chain links TRBV5-1 to TRBJ2-2; TRBD2 aligns across 7 bases. The CDR3 totals 15 residues. Looked up from germline, CDR1 is SGHRS and CDR2 is YFSETQ. The ends lost 4 bases at V and 1 base at J; junction bases unmatched: 4. The CDR3, as DNA: TGCGCCAGCAGCCCTGTAGCGGGGAACACCGGGGAGCTGTTTTTT. Translated, it gives CASSPVAGNTGELFF.

The chain carries TRBV5-4 and TRBJ2-1; TRBD2 aligns across 7 bases. The CDR3 is made up of 14 amino acids. With 3 bases clipped from V and 8 bases from J, the junction kept 8 bases outside the gene matches. CDR1 and CDR2 from the germline V gene are SGHNT and YYREEE (reference sequence). Written as DNA, the CDR3 is TGTGCCAGCAGCTCGGGTTTAGCGGGCCATGAGCAGTTCTTC. As protein: CASSSGLAGHEQFF.

The chain employs TRBV25-1 and TRBJ2-6; D gene uncertain. The germline CDR1 and CDR2 sequences are MGHDK and SYGVNS. The CDR3 has 13 residues. Trimming cost V 5 bases and J 3 bases, with 5 bases left between them. Here the CDR3 DNA reads TGTGCCAGCAGTCTAGGTGGGGCCAACGTCCTGACTTTC. It encodes CASSLGGANVLTF.

This sequence joins TRBV6-5 and TRBJ2-5; 8 nucleotides match TRBD1. The V and J ends lost 3 bases and 5 bases, in that order; junction bases with no gene match: 8. The CDR3 totals 15 residues. Germline V gives CDR1 MNHEY, CDR2 SVGAGI. The CDR3 DNA follows: TGTGCCAGCAGTTATTTGCAGGGGGCGCGGGAGACCCAGTACTTC. Encoded protein: CASSYLQGARETQYF.

The chain recombines TRBV16 with TRBJ2-7, with a possible D match to TRBD1 (6 bases). This CDR3 is built from 14 residues. The V and J ends lost 1 base and 3 bases respectively, with 10 bases between them. Germline CDR1 and CDR2: KGHSY and FQNENV. The CDR3 DNA reads as TGTGCCAGCAGCCAATATACAGGGAGCTACGAGCAGTACTTC. Translated: CASSQYTGSYEQYF.

This chain links TRBV2 with TRBJ1-5; 8 bases match TRBD1. Germline V gene lookup returns CDR1 SNHLY and CDR2 FYNNEI. V shed 7 bases and J 2 bases; nucleotides not matched to a gene: 7. The CDR3 is 15 amino acids. In DNA, the CDR3 is TGTGCCAGCAACGGACAGGGAAGAGGCAATCAGCCCCAGCATTTT. This gives the protein CASNGQGRGNQPQHF.

This clone was counted once. CDR3 nucleotide sequence: TGTGCCAGCAGCCGGGACTGGGAGACCGGGGAGCTGTTTTTT. Its translation is CASSRDWETGELFF. The chain is built from TRBV7-9 and TRBJ2-2; weak D call: TRBD2 (6 bases). In germline, CDR1 is SEHNR, CDR2 FQNEAQ (reference sequence). The V end lost 5 bases, the J end lost 5 bases, and 12 bases lay between the germline ends. This CDR3 contains 14 residues.

The chain combines TRBV15 with TRBJ2-7; no firm D call. V lost 1 base to trimming and J lost 2 bases, with 12 bases between them. CDR1 and CDR2 from the germline V gene are LNHNV and YYDKDF (reference sequence). The CDR3 runs 15 residues. The CDR3 DNA reads TGTGCCACCAGCAGAGGTGGTTGGGCAGCCTACGAGCAGTACTTC. This translates into CATSRGGWAAYEQYF.

The V and J genes are TRBV19 and TRBJ2-1; a weak D match, TRBD1 (6 bases). The CDR3 is 17 amino acids. With 0 bases removed from V and 9 bases from J, the gap between germline ends came to 21 bases. Germline assignment: CDR1 LNHDA and CDR2 SQIVND (reference sequence). The CDR3 loop is CASSIDLRAGVVREQFF. The CDR3 nucleotides read TGTGCCAGTAGTATAGATCTGCGGGCAGGGGTGGTACGTGAGCAGTTCTTC.

Only a few counts were recorded for this clone. The CDR3 region has the DNA TGCGCCAGCTCCCCTCGCGCGGGACTTAGACATACGCAGTATTTT. Translated, it gives CASSPRAGLRHTQYF. The chain links TRBV10-1 to TRBJ2-3; maybe TRBD2 (6 bases). The CDR3 runs to 15 residues. The V end was cut by 8 bases, the J end by 7 bases, with 22 bases between. Germline CDR1 and CDR2: WNHNN and SYGVQD (reference sequence).

The chain carries TRBV7-8 and TRBJ2-7; D may be TRBD2 (7 bases). This CDR3 is 16 amino acids long. V dropped 7 bases and J dropped 3 bases, with 22 bases sitting between them. Germline V CDR1 and CDR2: SGHVS, FQNEAQ. The DNA of the CDR3 is TGTGCCAGCACCCCGGGAGGCCCCTGGGGGCACTACGAGCAGTACTTC. This gives the protein CASTPGGPWGHYEQYF.